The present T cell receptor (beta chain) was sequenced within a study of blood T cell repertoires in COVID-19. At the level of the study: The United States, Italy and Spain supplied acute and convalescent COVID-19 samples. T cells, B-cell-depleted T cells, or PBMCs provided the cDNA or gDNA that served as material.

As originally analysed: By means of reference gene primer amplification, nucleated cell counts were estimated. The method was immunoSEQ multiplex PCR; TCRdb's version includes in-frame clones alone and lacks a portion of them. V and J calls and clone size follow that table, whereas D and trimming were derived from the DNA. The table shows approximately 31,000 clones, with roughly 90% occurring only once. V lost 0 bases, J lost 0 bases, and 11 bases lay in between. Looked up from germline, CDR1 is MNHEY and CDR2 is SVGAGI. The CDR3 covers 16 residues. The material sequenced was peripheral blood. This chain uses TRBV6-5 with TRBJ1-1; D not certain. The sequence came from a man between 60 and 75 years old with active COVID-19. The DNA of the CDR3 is TGTGCCAGCAGTTACTCCTATCTTTCCATGAACACTGAAGCTTTCTTT. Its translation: CASSYSYLSMNTEAFF.